Listed below are T cell receptor beta chains from one sample, sequenced in a study of blood T cells in healthy people across ages. TCRdb fed the 5' RACE reads into MiXCR, producing one record per CDR3 protein. The table includes over 500,000 distinct CDR3 sequences, roughly half detected once. Sample: blood. The receptor set was obtained from a woman older than 75 in good health. The CDR3 runs from the conserved cysteine through the conserved F or W.

j_gene: -
v_gene: TRBV7-9
CDR3aa: CASSLGTGGYQETQYF

j_gene: TRBJ2-2
v_gene: TRBV7-2
CDR3aa: CASSLGGWGTGELFF

j_gene: TRBJ2-1
v_gene: TRBV20-1
CDR3aa: CSARDLETSGNEQFF

j_gene: TRBJ2-3
v_gene: TRBV27
CDR3aa: CASSQGPTQYF

j_gene: TRBJ2-5
v_gene: TRBV3-1
CDR3aa: CASSQTGDNERYF

j_gene: TRBJ1-5
v_gene: TRBV12-3/TRBV12-4
CDR3aa: CASRLDTGQPQHF

j_gene: TRBJ1-2
v_gene: TRBV28
CDR3aa: CASSSQGHGYTF

j_gene: TRBJ2-7
v_gene: TRBV27
CDR3aa: CASQRGGEDYEQYF

j_gene: TRBJ2-3
v_gene: TRBV25-1
CDR3aa: CASSAQLDTQYF

j_gene: TRBJ2-1
v_gene: TRBV9
CDR3aa: CASSVGGGDTNEQFF

j_gene: TRBJ2-5
v_gene: TRBV27
CDR3aa: CANSPRFQETQYF

j_gene: TRBJ1-5
v_gene: TRBV20-1
CDR3aa: CSARTAGDNQPQHF

j_gene: TRBJ2-1
v_gene: TRBV7-2
CDR3aa: CASSRTGQYNEQFF

j_gene: TRBJ2-5
v_gene: TRBV6-5
CDR3aa: CASSTTGMQETQYF

j_gene: -
v_gene: TRBV29-1
CDR3aa: CSIEDGKTGIRTQYF

j_gene: TRBJ2-6
v_gene: TRBV20-1
CDR3aa: CSARSGGGSSGANVLTF

j_gene: TRBJ2-2
v_gene: TRBV7-9
CDR3aa: CASSSWTGFIGELFF

j_gene: TRBJ1-2
v_gene: TRBV29-1
CDR3aa: CSVEDRRTGAGGYTF

j_gene: TRBJ2-2
v_gene: TRBV18
CDR3aa: CASSRGQGTGELFF

j_gene: TRBJ1-2
v_gene: TRBV10-3
CDR3aa: CAISESTGNGYTF

j_gene: TRBJ2-2
v_gene: TRBV7-2
CDR3aa: CASSIRGEGELFF

j_gene: TRBJ2-7
v_gene: TRBV30
CDR3aa: CAWSRGGIHEQYF

j_gene: TRBJ2-6
v_gene: TRBV27
CDR3aa: CASSFEVGGANVLTF

j_gene: TRBJ1-2
v_gene: TRBV9
CDR3aa: CASSVGGYRGYTF

j_gene: TRBJ2-5
v_gene: TRBV12-3/TRBV12-4
CDR3aa: CASSVSGVETQYF

j_gene: TRBJ1-2
v_gene: TRBV5-1
CDR3aa: CASSLAAASNYGYTF

j_gene: TRBJ2-4
v_gene: TRBV28
CDR3aa: CASSPGLAVGNIQYF

j_gene: TRBJ2-7
v_gene: TRBV29-1
CDR3aa: CSASSGQGKYEQYF

j_gene: TRBJ1-6
v_gene: TRBV7-9
CDR3aa: CASSLVASPLHF

j_gene: TRBJ1-5
v_gene: TRBV19
CDR3aa: CASSNHRQPQHF

j_gene: TRBJ2-1
v_gene: TRBV7-6
CDR3aa: CASSLDQGLAGNEQFF

j_gene: TRBJ2-1
v_gene: TRBV5-1
CDR3aa: CASSLRPGGSGRASYNEQFF

j_gene: TRBJ1-5
v_gene: TRBV20-1
CDR3aa: CSAIDRGWNQPQHF

j_gene: TRBJ1-1
v_gene: TRBV29-1
CDR3aa: CSATTDSEAFF

j_gene: TRBJ2-1
v_gene: TRBV2
CDR3aa: CASSEEAEQFF

j_gene: TRBJ2-5
v_gene: TRBV5-1
CDR3aa: CASSLAWGREQYF

j_gene: TRBJ1-5
v_gene: TRBV29-1
CDR3aa: CSVASQGTQPQHF

j_gene: TRBJ1-1
v_gene: TRBV7-2
CDR3aa: CASSLSVNTEAFF

j_gene: TRBJ2-7
v_gene: TRBV20-1
CDR3aa: CSAKGGLAGERVSYEQYF

j_gene: TRBJ1-5
v_gene: TRBV12-3/TRBV12-4
CDR3aa: CASSFFTGGNQPQHF

j_gene: TRBJ1-1
v_gene: TRBV29-1
CDR3aa: CSERRGDTEAFF

j_gene: TRBJ2-7
v_gene: TRBV28
CDR3aa: CASKLLGAGGLYEQYF

j_gene: TRBJ2-1
v_gene: TRBV14
CDR3aa: CASSQGQGLNNEQFF

j_gene: TRBJ2-3
v_gene: TRBV7-9
CDR3aa: CASSLARPRSTDTQYF

j_gene: TRBJ2-3
v_gene: TRBV18
CDR3aa: CASSPQQGGTDTQYF